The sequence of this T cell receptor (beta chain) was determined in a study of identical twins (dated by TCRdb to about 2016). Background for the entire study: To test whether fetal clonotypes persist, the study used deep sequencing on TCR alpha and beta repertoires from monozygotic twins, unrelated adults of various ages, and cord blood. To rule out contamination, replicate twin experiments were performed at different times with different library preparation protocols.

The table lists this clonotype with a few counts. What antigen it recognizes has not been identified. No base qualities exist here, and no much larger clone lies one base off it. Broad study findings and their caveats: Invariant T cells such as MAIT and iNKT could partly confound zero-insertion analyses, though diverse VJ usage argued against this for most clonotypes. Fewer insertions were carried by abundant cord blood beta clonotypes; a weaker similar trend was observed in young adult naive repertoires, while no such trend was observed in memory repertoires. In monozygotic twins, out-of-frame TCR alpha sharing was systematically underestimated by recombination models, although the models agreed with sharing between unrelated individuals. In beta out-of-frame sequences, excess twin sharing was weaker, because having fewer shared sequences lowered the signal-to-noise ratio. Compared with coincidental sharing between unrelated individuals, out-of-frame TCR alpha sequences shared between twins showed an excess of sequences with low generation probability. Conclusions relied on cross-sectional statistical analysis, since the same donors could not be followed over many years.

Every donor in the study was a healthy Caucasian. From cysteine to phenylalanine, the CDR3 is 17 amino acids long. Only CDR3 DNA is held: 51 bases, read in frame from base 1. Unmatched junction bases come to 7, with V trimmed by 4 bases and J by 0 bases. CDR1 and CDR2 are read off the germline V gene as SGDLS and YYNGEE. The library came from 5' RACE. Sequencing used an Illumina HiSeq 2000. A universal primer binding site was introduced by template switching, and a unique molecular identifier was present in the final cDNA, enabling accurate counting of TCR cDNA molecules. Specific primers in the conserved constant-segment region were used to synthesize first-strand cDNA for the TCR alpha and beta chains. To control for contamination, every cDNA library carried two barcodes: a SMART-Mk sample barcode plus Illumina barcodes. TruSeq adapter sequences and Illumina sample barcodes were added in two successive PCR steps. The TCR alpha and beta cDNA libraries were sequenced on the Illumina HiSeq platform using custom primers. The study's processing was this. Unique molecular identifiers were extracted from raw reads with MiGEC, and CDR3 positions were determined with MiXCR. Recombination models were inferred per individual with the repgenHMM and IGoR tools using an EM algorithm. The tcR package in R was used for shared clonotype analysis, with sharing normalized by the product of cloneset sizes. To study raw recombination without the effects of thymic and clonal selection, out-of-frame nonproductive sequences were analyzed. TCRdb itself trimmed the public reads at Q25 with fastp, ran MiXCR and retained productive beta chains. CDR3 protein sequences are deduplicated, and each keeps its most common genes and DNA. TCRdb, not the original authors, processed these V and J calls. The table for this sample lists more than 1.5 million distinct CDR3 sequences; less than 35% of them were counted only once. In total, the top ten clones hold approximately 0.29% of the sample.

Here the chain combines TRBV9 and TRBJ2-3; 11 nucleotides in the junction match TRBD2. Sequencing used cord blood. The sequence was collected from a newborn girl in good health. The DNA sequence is TGTGCCAGCAGCCAACTAGCGGGGGCTACTAGCACAGATACGCAGTATTTT. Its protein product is CASSQLAGATSTDTQYF.